This T cell receptor (beta chain) was recorded in a study of blood T cells in healthy people across ages. General study points: Bulk PBMC profiling left naive and antigen-experienced comparisons inconclusive.

A remark on this clonotype: The antigen is unknown.

A J-beta primer mix and a sample-barcoded 5' primer were used in a second PCR of roughly 7 to 12 cycles. The yield of each sample was at least 3 million CDR3-containing paired-end reads. TCRdb reanalysed the 5' RACE reads using MiXCR and keeps one entry per CDR3 protein. This sample has around 650,000 distinct CDR3 sequences, with around two fifths found just once. Sequenced input: blood. The sequence came from a man of 80 years or more in good health.

For the CDR3, the DNA is TGCAGTGCTAGAGAGGCCAGGGGGCCTCGTGGCTACACCTTC. Amino acid sequence: CSAREARGPRGYTF. The V and J genes are TRBV20-1 and TRBJ1-2, with 8 bases fitting TRBD1. Germline CDR1 reads DFQATT; CDR2 reads SNEGSKA (reference sequence). This CDR3 spans 14 amino acids. V shed 0 bases, J shed 7 bases, and the junction held 7 bases outside the gene matches.